The present T cell receptor (beta chain) was sequenced within a study of blood T cell repertoires in COVID-19. Source study methods: Scientists estimated how many nucleated cells there were by amplifying reference gene primers. The protocol was immunoSEQ multiplex PCR, while the TCRdb copy is restricted to in-frame clones and leaves out a portion. V and J calls and clone size are copied from that table; D and trimming were computed from the DNA. The sample has 110,000 or so clones, approximately 84% seen once. The receptor was isolated from a man aged 45-65 years with acute or convalescent COVID-19. The sequenced material came from peripheral blood.

CDR3 sequence (DNA): TGTGCCACCAGTGATTCAGATGGGGGGTTCAGCTCCTATAATTCACCCCTCCACTTT. Translated: CATSDSDGGFSSYNSPLHF. The chain employs TRBV24-1 and TRBJ1-6, with D perhaps matching TRBD1 (5 bases). CDR1 and CDR2 (germline): KGHDR, SFDVKD. The CDR3 has 19 residues. Trimming left V 2 bases short and J 0 bases short, with 16 bases between.